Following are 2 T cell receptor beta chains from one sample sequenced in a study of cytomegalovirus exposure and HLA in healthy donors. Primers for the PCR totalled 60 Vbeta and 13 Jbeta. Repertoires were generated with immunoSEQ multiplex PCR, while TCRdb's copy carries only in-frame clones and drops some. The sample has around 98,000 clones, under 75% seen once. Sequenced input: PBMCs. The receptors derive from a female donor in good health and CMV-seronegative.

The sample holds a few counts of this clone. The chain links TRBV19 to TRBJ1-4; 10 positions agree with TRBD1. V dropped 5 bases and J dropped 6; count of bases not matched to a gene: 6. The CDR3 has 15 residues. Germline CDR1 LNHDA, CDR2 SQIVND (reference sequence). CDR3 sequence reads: CASSEGTGDYEKLFF. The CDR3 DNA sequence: TGTGCCAGTAGTGAGGGGACAGGGGACTATGAAAAACTGTTTTTT.

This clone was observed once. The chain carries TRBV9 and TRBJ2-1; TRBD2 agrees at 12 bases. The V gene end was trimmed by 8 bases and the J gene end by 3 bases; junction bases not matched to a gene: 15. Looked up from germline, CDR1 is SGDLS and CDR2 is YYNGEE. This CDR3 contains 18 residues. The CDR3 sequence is CARGGIDRLAGDYNEQFF. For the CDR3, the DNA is TGTGCCAGGGGTGGTATTGATAGACTAGCGGGGGACTACAATGAGCAGTTCTTC.